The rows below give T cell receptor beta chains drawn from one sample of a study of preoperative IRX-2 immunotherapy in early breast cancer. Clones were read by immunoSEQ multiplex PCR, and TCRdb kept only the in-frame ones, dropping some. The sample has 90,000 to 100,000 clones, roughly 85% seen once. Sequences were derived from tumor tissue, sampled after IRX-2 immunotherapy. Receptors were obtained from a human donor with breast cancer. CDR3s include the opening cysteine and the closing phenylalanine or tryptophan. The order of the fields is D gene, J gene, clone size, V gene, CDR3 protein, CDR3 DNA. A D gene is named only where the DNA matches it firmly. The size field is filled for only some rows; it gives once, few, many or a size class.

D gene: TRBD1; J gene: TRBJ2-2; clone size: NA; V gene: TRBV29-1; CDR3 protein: CSVTDRVNTGELFF; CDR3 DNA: TGCAGCGTCACGGACAGGGTTAACACCGGGGAGCTGTTTTTT
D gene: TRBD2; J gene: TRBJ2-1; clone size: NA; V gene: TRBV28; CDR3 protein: CASKISGSSYNEQFF; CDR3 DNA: TGTGCCAGCAAAATTAGCGGGAGCTCCTACAATGAGCAGTTCTTC
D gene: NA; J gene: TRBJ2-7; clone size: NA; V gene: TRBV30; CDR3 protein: CAWRGTPHSYEQYF; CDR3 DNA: TGTGCCTGGAGGGGAACGCCTCACTCCTACGAGCAGTACTTC
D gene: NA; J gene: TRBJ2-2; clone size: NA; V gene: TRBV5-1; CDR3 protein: CASSSQGGGTGELFF; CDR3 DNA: TGCGCCAGCAGCTCGCAGGGTGGGGGCACCGGGGAGCTGTTTTTT
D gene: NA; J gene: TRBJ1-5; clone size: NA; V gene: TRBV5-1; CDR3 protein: CASSLEGSQYQPQHF; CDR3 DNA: TGCGCCAGCAGCTTGGAGGGCAGTCAATATCAGCCCCAGCATTTT
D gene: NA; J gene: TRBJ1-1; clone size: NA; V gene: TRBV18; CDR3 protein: CASSLTSDRANTEAFF; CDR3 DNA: TGTGCCAGCTCCCTCACCTCGGACCGAGCCAACACTGAAGCTTTCTTT
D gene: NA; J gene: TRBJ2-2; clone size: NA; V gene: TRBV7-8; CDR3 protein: CASGEGAFGTGELFF; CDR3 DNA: TGTGCCAGCGGGGAGGGGGCCTTTGGTACCGGGGAGCTGTTTTTT
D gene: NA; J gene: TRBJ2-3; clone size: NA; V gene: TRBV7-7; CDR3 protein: CASSYTDSTDTQYF; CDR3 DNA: TGTGCCAGCAGCTATACGGATAGCACAGATACGCAGTATTTT
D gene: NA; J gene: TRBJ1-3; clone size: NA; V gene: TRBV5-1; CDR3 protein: CASSMGGSGNTIYF; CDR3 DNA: TGCGCCAGCAGCATGGGGGGTTCTGGAAACACCATATATTTT
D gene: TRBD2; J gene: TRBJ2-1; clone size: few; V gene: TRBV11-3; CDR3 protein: CASSSPTSGGTISYNEQFF; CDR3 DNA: TGTGCCAGCAGCTCCCCTACTAGCGGGGGGACCATTTCCTACAATGAGCAGTTCTTC
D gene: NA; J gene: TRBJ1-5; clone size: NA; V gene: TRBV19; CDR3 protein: CASSIGRFGGRSQPQHF; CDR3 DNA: TGTGCCAGTAGTATAGGAAGGTTCGGGGGGCGTTCTCAGCCCCAGCATTTT
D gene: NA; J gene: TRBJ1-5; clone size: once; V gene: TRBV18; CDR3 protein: CASSRDINQPQHF; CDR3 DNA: TGTGCCAGCTCAAGAGACATCAATCAGCCCCAGCATTTT
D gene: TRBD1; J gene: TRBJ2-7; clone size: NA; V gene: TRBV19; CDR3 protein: CASSRDRGSYEQYF; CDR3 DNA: TGTGCCAGCTCCCGGGACAGGGGCTCCTACGAGCAGTACTTC
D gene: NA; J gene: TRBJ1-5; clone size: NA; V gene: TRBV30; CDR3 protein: CAWSPQLDQPQHF; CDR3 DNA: TGTGCCTGGAGTCCCCAGTTGGATCAGCCCCAGCATTTT
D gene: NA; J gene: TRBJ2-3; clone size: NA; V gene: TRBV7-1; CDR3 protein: CASSFVERFTDTQYF; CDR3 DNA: TGTGCCAGCAGCTTTGTCGAAAGATTCACAGATACGCAGTATTTT
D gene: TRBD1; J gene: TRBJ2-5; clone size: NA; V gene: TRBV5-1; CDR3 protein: CASSWTGEIQETQYF; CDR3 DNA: TGCGCCAGCAGCTGGACAGGGGAGATCCAAGAGACCCAGTACTTC
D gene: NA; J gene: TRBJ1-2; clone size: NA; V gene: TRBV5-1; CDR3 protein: CASSLADGRTNYGYTF; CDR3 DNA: TGCGCCAGCAGCTTGGCAGATGGCAGGACTAACTATGGCTACACCTTC
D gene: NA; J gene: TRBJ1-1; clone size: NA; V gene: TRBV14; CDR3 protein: CASSQLQVNTEAFF; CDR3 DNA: TGTGCCAGCAGCCAACTACAGGTGAACACTGAAGCTTTCTTT
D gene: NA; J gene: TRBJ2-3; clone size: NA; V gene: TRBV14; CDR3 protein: CASSQDRVGTDTQYF; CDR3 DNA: TGTGCCAGCAGCCAAGACAGGGTAGGGACAGATACGCAGTATTTT
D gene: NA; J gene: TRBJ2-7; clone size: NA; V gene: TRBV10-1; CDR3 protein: CASSAGYEQYF; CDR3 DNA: TGCGCCAGCAGTGCGGGGTACGAGCAGTACTTC
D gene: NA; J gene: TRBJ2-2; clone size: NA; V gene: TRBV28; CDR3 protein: CASSGGIVAGELFF; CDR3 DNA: TGTGCCAGCAGTGGGGGTATTGTGGCCGGGGAGCTGTTTTTT
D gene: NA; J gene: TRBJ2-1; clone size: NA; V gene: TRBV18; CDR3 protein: CASSPVPSPPGNEQFF; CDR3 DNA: TGTGCCAGCTCACCGGTTCCCTCTCCCCCGGGAAATGAGCAGTTCTTC
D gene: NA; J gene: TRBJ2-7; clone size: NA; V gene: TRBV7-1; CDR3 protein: CASSLTRQAPYEQYF; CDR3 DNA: TGTGCCAGCAGCTTAACGAGGCAAGCCCCCTACGAGCAGTACTTC
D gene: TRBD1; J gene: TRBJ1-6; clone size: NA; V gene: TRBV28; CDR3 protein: CASSYSDRGHSPLHF; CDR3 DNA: TGTGCCAGCAGTTACTCCGACAGGGGTCATTCACCCCTCCACTTT
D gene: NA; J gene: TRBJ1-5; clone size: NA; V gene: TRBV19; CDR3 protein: CASSRRGLQRPQHF; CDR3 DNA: TGTGCCAGTTCCCGTCGGGGACTTCAACGGCCCCAGCATTTT
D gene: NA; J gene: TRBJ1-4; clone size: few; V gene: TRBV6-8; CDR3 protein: CASSYMGEKLFF; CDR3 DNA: TGTGCCAGCAGTTACATGGGTGAAAAACTGTTTTTT
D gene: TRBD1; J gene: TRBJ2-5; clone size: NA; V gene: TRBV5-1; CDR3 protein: CASSEYRGLRLSEETQYF; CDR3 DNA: TGCGCCAGCAGCGAATACAGGGGGCTGCGACTGAGTGAGGAGACCCAGTACTTC
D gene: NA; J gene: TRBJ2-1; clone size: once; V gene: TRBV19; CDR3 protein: CASTQSSYNEQFF; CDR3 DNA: TGTGCCAGTACCCAAAGCTCCTACAATGAGCAGTTCTTC
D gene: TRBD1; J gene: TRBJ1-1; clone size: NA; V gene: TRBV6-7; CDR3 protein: CASSRGENTEAFF; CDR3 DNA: TGTGCCAGCAGCAGGGGGGAGAACACTGAAGCTTTCTTT
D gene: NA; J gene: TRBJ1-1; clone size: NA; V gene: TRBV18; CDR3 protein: CASSIQRWDTEAFF; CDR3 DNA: TGTGCCAGCTCTATACAGAGATGGGACACTGAAGCTTTCTTT
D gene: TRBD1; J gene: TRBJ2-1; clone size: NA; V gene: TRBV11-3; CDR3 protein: CASSTGQGATNEQFF; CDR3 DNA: TGTGCCAGCAGCACCGGACAGGGGGCAACGAATGAGCAGTTCTTC
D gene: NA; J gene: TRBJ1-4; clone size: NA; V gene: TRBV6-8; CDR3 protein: CAISPAGTTNEKLFF; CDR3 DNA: TGTGCCATCAGTCCCGCCGGTACAACTAATGAAAAACTGTTTTTT
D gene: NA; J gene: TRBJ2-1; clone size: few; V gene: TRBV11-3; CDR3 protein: CASSFLAGVINEQFF; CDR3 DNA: TGTGCCAGCAGCTTCTTGGCAGGGGTAATCAATGAGCAGTTCTTC
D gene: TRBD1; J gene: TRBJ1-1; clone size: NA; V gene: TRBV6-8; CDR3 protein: CASSIQGQGNTEAFF; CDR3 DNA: TGTGCCAGCAGTATACAGGGGCAGGGGAACACTGAAGCTTTCTTT
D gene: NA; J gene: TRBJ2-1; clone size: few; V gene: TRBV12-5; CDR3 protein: CASGLAPGQGEQFF; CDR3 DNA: TGTGCTAGTGGTTTGGCCCCGGGTCAGGGTGAGCAGTTCTTC
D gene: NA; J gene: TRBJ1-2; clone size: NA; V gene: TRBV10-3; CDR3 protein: CAISENYRVGGYTF; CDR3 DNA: TGTGCCATCAGTGAGAACTACAGGGTTGGTGGCTACACCTTC
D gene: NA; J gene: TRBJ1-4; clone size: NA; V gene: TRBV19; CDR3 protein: CASMHGKFNEKLFF; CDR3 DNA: TGTGCCAGTATGCATGGCAAGTTTAATGAAAAACTGTTTTTT
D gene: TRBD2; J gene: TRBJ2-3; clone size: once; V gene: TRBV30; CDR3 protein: CAWKAGVHHTDTQYF; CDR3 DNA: TGTGCCTGGAAAGCGGGAGTCCACCACACAGATACGCAGTATTTT
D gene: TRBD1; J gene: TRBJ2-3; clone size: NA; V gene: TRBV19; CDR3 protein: CASSLGTGLDTQYF; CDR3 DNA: TGTGCCAGTAGTTTAGGGACAGGACTCGATACGCAGTATTTT
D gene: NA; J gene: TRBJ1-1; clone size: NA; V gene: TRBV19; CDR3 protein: CASRQQGVNTEAFF; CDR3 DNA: TGTGCCAGTAGGCAACAGGGTGTGAACACTGAAGCTTTCTTT
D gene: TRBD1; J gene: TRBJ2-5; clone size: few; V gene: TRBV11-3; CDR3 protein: CASSSGQDHRETQYF; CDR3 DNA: TGTGCCAGCAGCTCCGGACAGGACCACCGGGAGACCCAGTACTTC
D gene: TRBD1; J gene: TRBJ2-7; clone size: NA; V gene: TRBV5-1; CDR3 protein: CASSPGTGKKGEQYF; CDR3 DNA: TGCGCCAGCAGTCCGGGGACAGGAAAAAAAGGGGAGCAGTACTTC
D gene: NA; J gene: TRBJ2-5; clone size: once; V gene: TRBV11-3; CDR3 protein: CASSGSGLLQETQYF; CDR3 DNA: TGTGCCAGCAGCGGGAGCGGACTACTTCAAGAGACCCAGTACTTC
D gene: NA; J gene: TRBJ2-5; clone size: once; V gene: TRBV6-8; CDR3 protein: CATALTLGETQYF; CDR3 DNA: TGTGCCACCGCCTTGACTTTAGGGGAGACCCAGTACTTC
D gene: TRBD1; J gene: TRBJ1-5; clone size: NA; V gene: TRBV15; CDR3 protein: CATSRPTGGRNQPQHF; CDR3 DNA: TGTGCCACCAGCAGACCGACAGGGGGTCGGAATCAGCCCCAGCATTTT
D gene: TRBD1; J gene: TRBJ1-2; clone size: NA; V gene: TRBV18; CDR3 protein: CASSGQNYGYTF; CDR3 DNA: TGTGCCAGCTCGGGACAGAACTATGGCTACACCTTC
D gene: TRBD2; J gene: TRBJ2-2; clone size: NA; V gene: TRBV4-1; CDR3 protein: CASSQGMREGAASSGELFF; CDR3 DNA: TGCGCCAGCAGCCAAGGAATGAGGGAGGGAGCGGCGTCTTCCGGGGAGCTGTTTTTT
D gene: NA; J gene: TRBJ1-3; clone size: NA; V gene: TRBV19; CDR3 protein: CASRSVMAGNTIYF; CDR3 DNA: TGTGCCAGTAGGTCCGTGATGGCTGGAAACACCATATATTTT